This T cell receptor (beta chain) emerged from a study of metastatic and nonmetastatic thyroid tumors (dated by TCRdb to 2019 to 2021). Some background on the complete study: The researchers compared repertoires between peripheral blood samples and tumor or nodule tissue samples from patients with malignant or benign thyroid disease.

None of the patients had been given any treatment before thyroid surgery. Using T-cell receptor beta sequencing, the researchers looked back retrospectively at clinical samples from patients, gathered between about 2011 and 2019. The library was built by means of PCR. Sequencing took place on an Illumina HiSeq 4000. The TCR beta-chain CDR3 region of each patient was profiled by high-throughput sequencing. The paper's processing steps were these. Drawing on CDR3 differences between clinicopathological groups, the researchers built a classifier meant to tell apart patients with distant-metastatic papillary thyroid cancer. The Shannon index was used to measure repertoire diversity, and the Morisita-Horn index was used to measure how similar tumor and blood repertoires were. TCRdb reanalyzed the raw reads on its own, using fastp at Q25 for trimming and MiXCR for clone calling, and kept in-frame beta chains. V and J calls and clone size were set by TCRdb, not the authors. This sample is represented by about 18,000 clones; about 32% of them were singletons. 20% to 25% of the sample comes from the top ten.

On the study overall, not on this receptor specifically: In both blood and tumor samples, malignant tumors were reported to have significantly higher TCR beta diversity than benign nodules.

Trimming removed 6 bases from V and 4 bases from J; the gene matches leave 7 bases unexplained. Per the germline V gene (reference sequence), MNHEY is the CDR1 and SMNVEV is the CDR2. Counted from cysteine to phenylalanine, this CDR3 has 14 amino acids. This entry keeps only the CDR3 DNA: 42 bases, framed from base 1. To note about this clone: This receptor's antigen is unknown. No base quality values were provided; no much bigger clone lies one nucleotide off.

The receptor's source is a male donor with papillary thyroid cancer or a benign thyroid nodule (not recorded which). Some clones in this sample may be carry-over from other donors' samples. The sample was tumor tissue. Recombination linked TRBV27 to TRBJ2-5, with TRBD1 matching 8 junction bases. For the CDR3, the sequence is CASSPLGQGETQYF. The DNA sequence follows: TGTGCCAGCAGCCCCCTCGGACAGGGAGAGACCCAGTACTTC.